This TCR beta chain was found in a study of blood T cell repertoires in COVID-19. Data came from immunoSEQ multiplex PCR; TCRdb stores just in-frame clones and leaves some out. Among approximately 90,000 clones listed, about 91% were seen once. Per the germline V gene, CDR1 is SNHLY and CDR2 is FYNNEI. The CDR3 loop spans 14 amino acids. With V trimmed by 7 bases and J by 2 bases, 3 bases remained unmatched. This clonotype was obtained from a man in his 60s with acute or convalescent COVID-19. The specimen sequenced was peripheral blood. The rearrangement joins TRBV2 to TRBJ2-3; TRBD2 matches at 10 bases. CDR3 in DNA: TGTGCCAGCACTAGCGGGGGAGTCACAGATACGCAGTATTTT. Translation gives CASTSGGVTDTQYF.